The clone carrying this TCR beta chain was counted many times. The sample comes from a study of T-cell reconstitution after alpha-beta-depleted transplantation in children. Trimming took 4 bases from V and 2 from J, leaving 12 bases between them. There are 14 residues in the CDR3. Germline V gene data show CDR1 as SQVTM and CDR2 as ANQGSEA. Preparation of the TCRbeta library was carried out with unique molecular identifiers. TCRdb redid the calling of the PCR reads with MiXCR, one entry per CDR3 protein. The profile shows about 640,000 distinct CDR3 sequences, roughly 15% of them singletons. This receptor was identified in a human donor who donated a stem cell graft to a child with acute myeloid leukemia. Material: PBMCs from the stem cell graft donor, obtained from the stem cell graft. This chain uses TRBV29-1 with TRBJ1-5, with D hard to call. This chain's CDR3 is CSVVKQIGNQPQHF. The CDR3 nucleotides are TGCAGCGTTGTCAAGCAGATTGGCAATCAGCCCCAGCATTTT.